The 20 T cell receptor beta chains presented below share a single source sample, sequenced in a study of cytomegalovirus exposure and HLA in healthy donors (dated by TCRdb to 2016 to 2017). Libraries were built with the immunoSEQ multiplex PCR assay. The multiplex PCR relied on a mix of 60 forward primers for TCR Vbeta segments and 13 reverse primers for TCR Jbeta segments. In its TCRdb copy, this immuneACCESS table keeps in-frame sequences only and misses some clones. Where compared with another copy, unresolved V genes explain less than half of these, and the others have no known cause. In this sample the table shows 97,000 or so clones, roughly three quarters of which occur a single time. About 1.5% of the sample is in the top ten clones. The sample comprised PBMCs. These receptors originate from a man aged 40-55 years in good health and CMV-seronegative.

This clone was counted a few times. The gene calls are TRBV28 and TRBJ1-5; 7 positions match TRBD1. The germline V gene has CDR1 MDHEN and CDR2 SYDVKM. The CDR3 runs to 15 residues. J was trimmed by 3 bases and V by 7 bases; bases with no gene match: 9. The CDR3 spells CASKLGGQINQPQHF. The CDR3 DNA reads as TGTGCCAGCAAATTGGGGGGACAGATCAATCAGCCCCAGCATTTT. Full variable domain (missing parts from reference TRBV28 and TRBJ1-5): DVKVTQSSRYLVKRTGEKVFLECVQDMDHENMFWYRQDPGLGLRLIYFSYDVKMKEKGDIPEGYSVSREKKERFSLILESASTNQTSMYLCASKLGGQINQPQHFGDGTRLSIL.

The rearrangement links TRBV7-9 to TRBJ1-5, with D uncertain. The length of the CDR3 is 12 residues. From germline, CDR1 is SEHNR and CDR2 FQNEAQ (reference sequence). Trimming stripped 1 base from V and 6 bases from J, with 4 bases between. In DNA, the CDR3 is TGTGCCAGCAGCTTAGATCGTCAGCCCCAGCATTTT. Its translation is CASSLDRQPQHF.

As DNA, the CDR3 is TGTGCCAGCAGCTGGCCCGGCGGGGCAAACTACGAGCAGTACTTC. As protein: CASSWPGGANYEQYF. The chain combines TRBV5-6 with TRBJ2-7; D may be TRBD2 (6 bases). V shed 3 bases and J shed 3 bases, with 16 bases lying between them. The CDR3 covers 15 residues. Looked up from germline, CDR1 is SGHDT and CDR2 is YYEEEE.

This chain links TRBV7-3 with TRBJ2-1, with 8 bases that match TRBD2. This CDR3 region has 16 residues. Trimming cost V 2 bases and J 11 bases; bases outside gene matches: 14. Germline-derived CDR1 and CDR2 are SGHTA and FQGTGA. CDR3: CASSLEGRGGHLKQFF. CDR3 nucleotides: TGTGCCAGCAGCTTAGAAGGTCGGGGGGGCCATCTTAAGCAGTTCTTC.

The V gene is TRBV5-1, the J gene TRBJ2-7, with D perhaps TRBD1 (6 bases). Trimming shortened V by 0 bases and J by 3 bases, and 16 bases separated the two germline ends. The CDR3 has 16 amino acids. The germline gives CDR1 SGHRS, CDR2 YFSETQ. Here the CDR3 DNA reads TGCGCCAGCAGCTTGGGGGCAGGGGATGAGGGCTACGAGCAGTACTTC. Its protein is CASSLGAGDEGYEQYF.

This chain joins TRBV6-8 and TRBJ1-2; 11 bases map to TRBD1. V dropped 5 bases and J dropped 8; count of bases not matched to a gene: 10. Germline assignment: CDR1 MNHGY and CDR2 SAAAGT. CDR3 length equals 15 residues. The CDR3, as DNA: TGTGCCAGCAGTCTTTGGACAGGGGGCGCCTCGGGCTACACCTTC. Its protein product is CASSLWTGGASGYTF.

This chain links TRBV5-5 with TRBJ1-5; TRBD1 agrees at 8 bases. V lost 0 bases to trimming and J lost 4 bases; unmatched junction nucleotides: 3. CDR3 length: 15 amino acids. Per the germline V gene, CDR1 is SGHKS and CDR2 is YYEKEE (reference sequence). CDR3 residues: CASSLGGQGNQPQHF. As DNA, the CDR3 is TGTGCCAGCAGCTTGGGCGGACAGGGAAATCAGCCCCAGCATTTT.

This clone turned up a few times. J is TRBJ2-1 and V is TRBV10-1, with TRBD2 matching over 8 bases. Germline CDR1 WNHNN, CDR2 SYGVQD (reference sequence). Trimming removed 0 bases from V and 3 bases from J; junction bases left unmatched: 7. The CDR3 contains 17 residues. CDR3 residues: CASSESIAGTHYNEQFF. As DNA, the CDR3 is TGCGCCAGCAGTGAGTCGATAGCGGGGACACACTACAATGAGCAGTTCTTC.

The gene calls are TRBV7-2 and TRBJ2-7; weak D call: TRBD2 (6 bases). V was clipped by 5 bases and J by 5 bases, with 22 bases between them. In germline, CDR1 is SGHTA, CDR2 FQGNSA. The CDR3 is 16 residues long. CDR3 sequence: CASSPGRRARDHEQYF. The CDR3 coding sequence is TGTGCCAGCAGCCCGGGCCGGAGGGCGCGTGACCACGAGCAGTACTTC.

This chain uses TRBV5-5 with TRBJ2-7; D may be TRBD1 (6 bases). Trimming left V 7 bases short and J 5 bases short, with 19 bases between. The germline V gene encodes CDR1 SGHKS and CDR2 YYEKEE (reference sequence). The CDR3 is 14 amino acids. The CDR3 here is CASRLRDMEHEQYF. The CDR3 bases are TGTGCCAGCCGTCTCAGGGACATGGAACACGAGCAGTACTTC.

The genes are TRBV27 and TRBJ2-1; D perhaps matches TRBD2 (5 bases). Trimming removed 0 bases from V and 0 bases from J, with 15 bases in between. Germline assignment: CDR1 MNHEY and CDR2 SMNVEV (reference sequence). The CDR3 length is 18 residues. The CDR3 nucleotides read TGTGCCAGCAGTTTATCGCGGGCACCCCGGAGCTCCTACAATGAGCAGTTCTTC. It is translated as CASSLSRAPRSSYNEQFF.

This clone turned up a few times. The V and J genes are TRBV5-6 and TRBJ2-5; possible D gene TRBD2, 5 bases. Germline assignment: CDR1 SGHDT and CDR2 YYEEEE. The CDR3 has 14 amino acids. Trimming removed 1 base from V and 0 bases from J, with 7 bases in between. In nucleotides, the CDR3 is TGTGCCAGCAGCTTGTTGCGGGACCAAGAGACCCAGTACTTC. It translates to CASSLLRDQETQYF.

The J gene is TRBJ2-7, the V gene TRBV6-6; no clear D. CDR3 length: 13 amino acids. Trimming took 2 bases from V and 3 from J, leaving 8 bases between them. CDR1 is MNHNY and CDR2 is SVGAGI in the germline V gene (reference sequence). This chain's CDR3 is CASSYANNYEQYF. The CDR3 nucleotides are TGTGCCAGCAGTTACGCCAACAACTACGAGCAGTACTTC.

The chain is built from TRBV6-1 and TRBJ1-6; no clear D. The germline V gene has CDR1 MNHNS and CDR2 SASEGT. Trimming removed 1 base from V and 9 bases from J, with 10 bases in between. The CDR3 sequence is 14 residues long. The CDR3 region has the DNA TGTGCCAGCAGTGAAGAGAGGTCTCCTTCACCCCTCCACTTT. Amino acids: CASSEERSPSPLHF.

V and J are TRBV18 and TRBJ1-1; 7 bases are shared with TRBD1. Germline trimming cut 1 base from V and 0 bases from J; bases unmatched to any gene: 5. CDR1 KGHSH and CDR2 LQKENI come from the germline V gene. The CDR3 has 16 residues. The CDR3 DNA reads TGTGCCAGCTCACCACGAGGGACAGACATGAACACTGAAGCTTTCTTT. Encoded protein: CASSPRGTDMNTEAFF.

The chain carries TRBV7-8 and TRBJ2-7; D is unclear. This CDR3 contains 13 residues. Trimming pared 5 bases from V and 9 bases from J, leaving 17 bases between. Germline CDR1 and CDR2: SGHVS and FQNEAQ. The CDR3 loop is CASSPRLGIAQYF. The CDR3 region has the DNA TGTGCCAGCAGCCCGCGACTGGGTATCGCGCAGTACTTC.

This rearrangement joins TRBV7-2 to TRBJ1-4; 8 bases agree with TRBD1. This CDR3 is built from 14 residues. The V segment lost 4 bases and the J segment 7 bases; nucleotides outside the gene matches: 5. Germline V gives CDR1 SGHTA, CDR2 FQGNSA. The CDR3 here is CASSSDRGGEKLFF. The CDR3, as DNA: TGTGCCAGCAGCTCCGACAGGGGAGGTGAAAAACTGTTTTTT.

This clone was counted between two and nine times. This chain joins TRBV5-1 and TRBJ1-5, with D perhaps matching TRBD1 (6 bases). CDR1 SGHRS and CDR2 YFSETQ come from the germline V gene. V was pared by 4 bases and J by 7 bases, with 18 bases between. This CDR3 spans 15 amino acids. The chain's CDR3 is CASSPTQGQGQPQHF. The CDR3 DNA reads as TGCGCCAGCAGCCCGACTCAGGGGCAAGGGCAGCCCCAGCATTTT. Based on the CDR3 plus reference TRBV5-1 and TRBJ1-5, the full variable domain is KAGVTQTPRYLIKTRGQQVTLSCSPISGHRSVSWYQQTPGQGLQFLFEYFSETQRNKGNFPGRFSGRQFSNSRSEMNVSTLELGDSALYLCASSPTQGQGQPQHFGDGTRLSIL.

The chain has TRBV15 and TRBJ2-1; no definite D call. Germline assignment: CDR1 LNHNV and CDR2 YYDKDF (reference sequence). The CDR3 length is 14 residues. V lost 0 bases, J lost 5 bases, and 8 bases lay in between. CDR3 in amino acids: CATSRDLSDNEQFF. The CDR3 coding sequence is TGTGCCACCAGCAGAGATTTGTCTGACAATGAGCAGTTCTTC.

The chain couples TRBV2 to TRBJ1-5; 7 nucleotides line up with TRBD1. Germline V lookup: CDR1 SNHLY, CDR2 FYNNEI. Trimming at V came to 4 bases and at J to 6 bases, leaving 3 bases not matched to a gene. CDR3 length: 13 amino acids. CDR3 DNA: TGTGCCAGCAGTGCACAGGGGTCTCAGCCCCAGCATTTT. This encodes CASSAQGSQPQHF. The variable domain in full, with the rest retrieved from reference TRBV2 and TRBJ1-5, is EPEVTQTPSHQVTQMGQEVILRCVPISNHLYFYWYRQILGQKVEFLVSFYNNEISEKSEIFDDQFSVERPDGSNFTLKIRSTKLEDSAMYFCASSAQGSQPQHFGDGTRLSIL.